A selection of T cell receptor beta chains follows, all from one sample in a study of blood T cell repertoires in COVID-19. TCRdb keeps only in-frame clones here, not all; method: immunoSEQ multiplex PCR. The data hold some 140,000 clones, with 79% observed a single time. Sequencing used peripheral blood. All receptors come from a man between 60 and 75 years old with acute or convalescent COVID-19. Each CDR3 is given without its conserved first and last residue.

v_call: TRBV5-1; j_call: TRBJ1-1; cdr3_aa: ASSLSGITEAF
v_call: TRBV7-9; j_call: TRBJ2-5; cdr3_aa: ASSFSQGALETQY
v_call: TRBV7-2; j_call: TRBJ1-2; cdr3_aa: ASSLGVANYGYT
v_call: TRBV6-6; j_call: TRBJ2-7; cdr3_aa: ASTIGSSYEQY
v_call: TRBV19; j_call: TRBJ2-3; cdr3_aa: ASSTDSYTDTQY
v_call: TRBV4-1; j_call: TRBJ1-3; cdr3_aa: ASSQGDRGSGNTIY
v_call: TRBV11-2; j_call: TRBJ2-3; cdr3_aa: ASSLTSPRADTQY
v_call: TRBV13; j_call: TRBJ2-2; cdr3_aa: ASSWDRAGTGELF
v_call: TRBV19; j_call: TRBJ1-1; cdr3_aa: ASRGQGWSEAF
v_call: TRBV6-2/TRBV6-3; j_call: TRBJ2-5; cdr3_aa: ASSWAQKGGGETQY
v_call: TRBV5-4; j_call: TRBJ1-2; cdr3_aa: ASSLGSTGLGYGYT
v_call: TRBV7-9; j_call: TRBJ2-7; cdr3_aa: ASSPRGYEQY
v_call: TRBV18; j_call: TRBJ2-2; cdr3_aa: ASSPPAGGERTGELF
v_call: TRBV9; j_call: TRBJ1-3; cdr3_aa: ASSDGGGNTIY
v_call: TRBV6-2/TRBV6-3; j_call: TRBJ2-5; cdr3_aa: ASSYSLGGGRQETQY
v_call: TRBV5-5; j_call: TRBJ2-7; cdr3_aa: ASSLAWRQVGRSYEQY
v_call: TRBV3-1/TRBV3-2; j_call: TRBJ1-2; cdr3_aa: ASSAPTAVGYT
v_call: TRBV7-2; j_call: TRBJ1-2; cdr3_aa: ASSEGRDNYGYT
v_call: TRBV28; j_call: TRBJ1-1; cdr3_aa: ASSLLDRGQQ
v_call: TRBV4-2; j_call: TRBJ2-2; cdr3_aa: ASSQQSRGNTGELF
v_call: TRBV19; j_call: TRBJ1-1; cdr3_aa: ASTPREQLYTEAF
v_call: TRBV3-1/TRBV3-2; j_call: TRBJ2-3; cdr3_aa: ASSPGAGAADTQY
v_call: TRBV19; j_call: TRBJ2-3; cdr3_aa: ASRRESTDTQY
v_call: TRBV6-2/TRBV6-3; j_call: TRBJ2-7; cdr3_aa: ASSYRPGRDMTYEQY
v_call: TRBV5-1; j_call: TRBJ2-5; cdr3_aa: ASSWDIQETQY
v_call: TRBV3-1/TRBV3-2; j_call: TRBJ1-3; cdr3_aa: ASSQDLRGSGNTIY
v_call: TRBV7-2; j_call: TRBJ1-4; cdr3_aa: ASSLDPQVGGKLF
v_call: TRBV13; j_call: TRBJ2-1; cdr3_aa: ASSLARGEQF
v_call: TRBV2; j_call: TRBJ1-2; cdr3_aa: ASNEGVDYGYT
v_call: TRBV30; j_call: TRBJ2-7; cdr3_aa: AWSRDSYEQY
v_call: TRBV7-2; j_call: TRBJ2-3; cdr3_aa: ASSLLGRQGYLADTQY
v_call: TRBV5-1; j_call: TRBJ2-1; cdr3_aa: ASSSPGVYEQF
v_call: TRBV6-5; j_call: TRBJ2-7; cdr3_aa: ASRTGTGGNEQY
v_call: TRBV6-6; j_call: TRBJ1-6; cdr3_aa: ASSYSQQRSNSPLH
v_call: TRBV9; j_call: TRBJ2-5; cdr3_aa: ASSVEGGGSETQY
v_call: TRBV28; j_call: TRBJ1-1; cdr3_aa: ASSLQVSEAF